The 6 T cell receptor beta chains presented below share a single source sample, sequenced in a study of long-term antiretroviral therapy in people with HIV. Runs used v3.0 of the immunoSEQ assay and were done at survey level. Method: immunoSEQ multiplex PCR; TCRdb's copy keeps in-frame clones and lacks some. The data contain about 36,000 clones, 75% to 85% of them singletons. Source: unsorted PBMCs, taken 3.4 years after starting antiretroviral therapy. Receptor source: a man aged 25-45 years with HIV.

The count of this clone is one. The chain carries TRBV28 and TRBJ1-1; TRBD1 matches 10 bases. The CDR3 has 15 amino acids. V shed 3 bases and J 5 bases; nucleotides not matched to a gene: 6. From germline, CDR1 is MDHEN and CDR2 SYDVKM. Written as DNA, the CDR3 is TGTGCCAGCAGTTTCGGGCGACAGGGGGCAACTGAAGCTTTCTTT. Translated, it gives CASSFGRQGATEAFF.

This chain joins TRBV19 and TRBJ2-7, with D unresolved. This CDR3 has 12 amino acids. V was trimmed by 7 bases and J by 7 bases, leaving 14 bases between them. CDR1 is LNHDA and CDR2 is SQIVND in the germline V gene (reference sequence). The CDR3 DNA reads TGTGCCAGTATGGGGTCGCTACGGGAGCAGTACTTC. Its translation: CASMGSLREQYF. The complete variable domain, with remaining parts taken from reference TRBV19 and TRBJ2-7, reads DGGITQSPKYLFRKEGQNVTLSCEQNLNHDAMYWYRQDPGQGLRLIYYSQIVNDFQKGDIAEGYSVSREKKESFPLTVTSAQKNPTAFYLCASMGSLREQYFGPGTRLTVT.

This chain joins TRBV6-5 and TRBJ2-3, with unresolved D. The CDR3 sequence is 14 residues long. V was trimmed by 4 bases and J by 2 bases, leaving 10 bases between them. The germline CDR1 and CDR2 sequences are MNHEY and SVGAGI. The CDR3 reads CASSSERPTDTQYF. The CDR3 DNA is TGTGCCAGCAGTTCCGAACGACCCACAGATACGCAGTATTTT.

This chain uses TRBV30 with TRBJ1-2; weak D call: TRBD1 (6 bases). V was cut by 0 bases and J by 8 bases, with 22 bases left in between. Germline-derived CDR1 and CDR2 are GTSNPN and SVGIG (reference sequence). This CDR3 region has 16 residues. CDR3 amino acids: CAWSVKQGGALGGYTF. CDR3 sequence (DNA): TGTGCCTGGAGTGTGAAACAGGGAGGCGCTTTGGGCGGCTACACCTTC.

V and J are TRBV2 and TRBJ2-1; TRBD2 is a possible D gene (6 bases). V was cut by 8 bases and J by 7 bases, with 18 bases left in between. This CDR3 region has 14 residues. In germline, CDR1 is SNHLY, CDR2 FYNNEI. The DNA of the CDR3 is TGTGCCAGCCTCTTTGAGGGAGGTATGAATGAGCAGTTCTTC. As protein: CASLFEGGMNEQFF.

V is TRBV7-6 and J is TRBJ1-3; D remains ambiguous. The ends were cut back, 4 bases at V and 0 bases at J, with 10 bases in the middle. The CDR3 covers 15 residues. Germline V gene lookup returns CDR1 SGHVS and CDR2 FNYEAQ. CDR3 loop: CASSSSPYSGNTIYF. As DNA, the CDR3 is TGTGCCAGCAGCTCGAGCCCCTACTCTGGAAACACCATATATTTT.